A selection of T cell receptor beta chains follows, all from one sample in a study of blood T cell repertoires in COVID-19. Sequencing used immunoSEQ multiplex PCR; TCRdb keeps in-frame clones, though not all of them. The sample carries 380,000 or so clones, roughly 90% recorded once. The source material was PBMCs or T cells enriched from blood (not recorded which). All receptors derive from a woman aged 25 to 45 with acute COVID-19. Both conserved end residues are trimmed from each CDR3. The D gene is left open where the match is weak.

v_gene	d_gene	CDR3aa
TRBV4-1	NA	ASSQGASSTDTQY
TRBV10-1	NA	ASSESEKGEAF
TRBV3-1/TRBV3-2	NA	ASSALLSGTEAF
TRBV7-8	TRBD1	ASSRTGTYEQY
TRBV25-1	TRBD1	ASSEAVRDRGGHEQY
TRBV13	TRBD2	ASSLGSGSSYEQY
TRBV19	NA	ANTRQSSPYGYT
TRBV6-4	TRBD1	ASVLIQGAGTEAF
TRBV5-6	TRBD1	ASSLGDRINSPLH
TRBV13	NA	ASSRGSEKLF
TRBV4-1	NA	ASSQVPQNSYEQY
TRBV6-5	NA	ASNTGRVAYNEQF
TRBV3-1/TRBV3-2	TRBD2	ASSQAGGGLNEQF
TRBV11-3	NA	ASSLEGRKGNEQF
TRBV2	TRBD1	ASSSQGQGANEQF
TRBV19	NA	ASRGRAPRTSSGNQPQH
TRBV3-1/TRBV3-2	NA	ASSPTFRRGSYNEQF
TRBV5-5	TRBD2	ASSLGLVAGGPSYNEQF
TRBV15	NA	ATSRDAGRSEAF
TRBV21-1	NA	ASRIDRVSPLH
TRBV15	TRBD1	ATSKTGGASGELF
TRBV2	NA	ASSEQKQGS
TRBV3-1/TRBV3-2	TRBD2	ASSLSFGLDQETQY
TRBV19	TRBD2	ASSPRLAGGRIDTGELF
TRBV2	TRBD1	ASERQGEAF
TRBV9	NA	ASSVGADNSPLH
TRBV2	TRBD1	ASTQDRDEQY
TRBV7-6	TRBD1	ASSPTYFTTGAVLAF
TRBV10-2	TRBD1	ASIRPTGVNEQF
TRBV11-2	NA	ASSLIQGAGSGNTIY
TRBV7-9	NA	ASSFREGDEKLF
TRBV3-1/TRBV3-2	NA	ASRQEVNGPYGYT
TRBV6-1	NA	ASSDRGNRYEQY
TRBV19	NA	ASRHTGNSRLGGYT
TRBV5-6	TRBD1	ASSLRQGHQPQH
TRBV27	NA	ASSLGGRNQPQH
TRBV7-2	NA	ASSVQVQGRETQY
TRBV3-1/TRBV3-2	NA	ASSLGRRSSYEQY
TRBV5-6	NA	ASSSRRSYEQY